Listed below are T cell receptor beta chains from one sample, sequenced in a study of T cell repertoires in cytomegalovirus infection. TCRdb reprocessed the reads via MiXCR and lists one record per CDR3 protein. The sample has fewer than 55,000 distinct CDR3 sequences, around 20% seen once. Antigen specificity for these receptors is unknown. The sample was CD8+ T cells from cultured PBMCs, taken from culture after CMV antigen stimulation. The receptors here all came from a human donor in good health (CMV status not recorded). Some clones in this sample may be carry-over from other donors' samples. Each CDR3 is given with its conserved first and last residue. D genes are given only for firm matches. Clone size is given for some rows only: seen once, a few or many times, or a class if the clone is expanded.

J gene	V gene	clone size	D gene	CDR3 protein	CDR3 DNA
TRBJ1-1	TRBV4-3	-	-	CASSQDPEVLVNTEAFF	TGCGCCAGCAGCCAAGATCCGGAGGTTCTAGTAAACACTGAAGCTTTCTTT
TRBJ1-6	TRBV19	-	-	CAGQNSPLHF	TGTGCAGGGCAAAATTCACCCCTCCACTTT
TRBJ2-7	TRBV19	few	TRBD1	CASSIPGQRYEQYF	TGTGCCAGTAGTATTCCGGGACAGCGCTACGAGCAGTACTTC
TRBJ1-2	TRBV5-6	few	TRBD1	CASSTGESYYGYTF	TGTGCCAGCAGCACAGGGGAGAGTTACTATGGCTACACCTTC
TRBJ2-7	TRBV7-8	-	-	CASSLGGRYYEQYF	TGTGCCAGCAGCTTAGGGGGGAGATACTACGAGCAGTACTTC
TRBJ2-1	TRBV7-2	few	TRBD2	CASSPYQRTSGYNEQFF	TGTGCCAGCAGCCCTTACCAAAGGACTAGCGGCTACAATGAGCAGTTCTTC
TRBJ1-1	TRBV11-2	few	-	CASSTSGRAFF	TGTGCCAGCAGCACCTCGGGACGGGCTTTCTTT
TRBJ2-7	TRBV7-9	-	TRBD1	CASSSGQGRDEQYF	TGTGCCAGCAGCTCCGGACAGGGAAGAGACGAGCAGTACTTC
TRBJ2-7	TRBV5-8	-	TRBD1	CASSFPGGEEYEQYF	TGTGCCAGCAGCTTTCCAGGGGGCGAGGAGTACGAGCAGTACTTC
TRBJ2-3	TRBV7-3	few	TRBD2	CASSLIGGGTDTQYF	TGTGCCAGCAGCTTAATTGGGGGGGGCACAGATACGCAGTATTTT
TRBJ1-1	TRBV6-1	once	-	CASSERLYRANWDTEAFF	TGTGCCAGCAGTGAAAGGCTATATCGGGCAAATTGGGACACTGAAGCTTTCTTT
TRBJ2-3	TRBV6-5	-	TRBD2	CASSYSSGLAGVADTQYF	TGTGCCAGCAGTTACTCCAGCGGACTAGCGGGGGTCGCAGATACGCAGTATTTT
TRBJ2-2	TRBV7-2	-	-	CASSLRGRGPTGELFF	TGTGCCAGCAGCTTAAGGGGTAGGGGCCCCACCGGGGAGCTGTTTTTT
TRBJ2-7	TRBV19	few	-	CASSPPSSGRPYEQYF	TGTGCCAGTAGTCCCCCCTCCTCTGGCAGACCCTACGAGCAGTACTTC
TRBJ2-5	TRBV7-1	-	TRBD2	CASSSRGGGQQETQYF	TGTGCCAGCAGCTCTCGGGGCGGGGGGCAGCAAGAGACCCAGTACTTC
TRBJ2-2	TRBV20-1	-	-	CSASKPNTGELFF	TGCAGTGCTAGTAAACCCAACACCGGGGAGCTGTTTTTT